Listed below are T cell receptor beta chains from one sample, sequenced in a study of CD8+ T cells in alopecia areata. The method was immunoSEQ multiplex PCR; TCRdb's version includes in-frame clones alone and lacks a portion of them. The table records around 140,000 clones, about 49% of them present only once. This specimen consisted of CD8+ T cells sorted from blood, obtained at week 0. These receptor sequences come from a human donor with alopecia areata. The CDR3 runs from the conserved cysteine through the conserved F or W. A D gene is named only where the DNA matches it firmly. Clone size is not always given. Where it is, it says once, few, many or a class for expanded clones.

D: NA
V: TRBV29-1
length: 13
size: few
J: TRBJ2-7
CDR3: CSVETEDSYEQYF
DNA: TGCAGCGTAGAGACAGAGGATTCCTACGAGCAGTACTTC

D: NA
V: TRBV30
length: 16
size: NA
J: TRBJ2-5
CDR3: CAWSPRTAIFGETQYF
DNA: TGTGCCTGGAGTCCTAGGACAGCGATCTTCGGGGAGACCCAGTACTTC

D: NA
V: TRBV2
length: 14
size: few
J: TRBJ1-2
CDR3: CASSELQAGYGYTF
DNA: TGTGCCAGCAGTGAACTACAGGCTGGCTATGGCTACACCTTC

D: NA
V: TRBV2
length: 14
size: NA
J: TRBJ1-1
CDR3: CATPPTSQNTEAFF
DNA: TGTGCCACCCCACCCACGAGCCAGAACACTGAAGCTTTCTTT

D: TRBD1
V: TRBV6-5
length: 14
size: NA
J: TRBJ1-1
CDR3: CASGGTGVATEAFF
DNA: TGTGCCAGCGGGGGGACAGGGGTCGCCACTGAAGCTTTCTTT

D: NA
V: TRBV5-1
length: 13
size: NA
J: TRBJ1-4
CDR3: CASSLGYNEKLFF
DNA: TGCGCCAGCAGCTTGGGTTATAATGAAAAACTGTTTTTT

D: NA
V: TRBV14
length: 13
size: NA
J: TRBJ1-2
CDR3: CASSPGTYYGYTF
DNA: TGTGCCAGCAGCCCCGGGACATACTATGGCTACACCTTC

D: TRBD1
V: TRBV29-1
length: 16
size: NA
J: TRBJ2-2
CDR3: CSVERRDRANTGELFF
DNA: TGCAGCGTTGAGAGACGGGACAGGGCGAACACCGGGGAGCTGTTTTTT

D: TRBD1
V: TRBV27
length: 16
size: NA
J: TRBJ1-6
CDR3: CASSLGPGTGASPLHF
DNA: TGTGCCAGCAGTTTAGGTCCCGGGACAGGGGCTTCACCCCTCCACTTT

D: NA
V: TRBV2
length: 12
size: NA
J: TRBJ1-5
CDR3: CASKGGNQPQHF
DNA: TGTGCCAGCAAGGGGGGCAATCAGCCCCAGCATTTT

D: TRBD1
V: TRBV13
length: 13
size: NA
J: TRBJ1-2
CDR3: CASSETGAYGYTF
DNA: TGTGCCAGCAGCGAGACAGGGGCGTATGGCTACACCTTC

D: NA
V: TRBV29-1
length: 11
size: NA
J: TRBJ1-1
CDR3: CSVVLDTEAFF
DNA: TGCAGCGTTGTTTTGGACACTGAAGCTTTCTTT

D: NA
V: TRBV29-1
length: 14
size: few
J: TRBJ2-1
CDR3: CSVESLEGSNEQFF
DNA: TGCAGCGTTGAGTCACTGGAGGGATCTAATGAGCAGTTCTTC

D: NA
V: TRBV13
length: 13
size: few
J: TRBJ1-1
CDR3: CASSLGGDTEAFF
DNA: TGTGCCAGCAGCTTAGGGGGTGACACTGAAGCTTTCTTT

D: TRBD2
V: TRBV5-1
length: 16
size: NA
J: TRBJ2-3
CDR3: CASSSGTSGVTDTQYF
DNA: TGCGCCAGCAGCTCAGGGACTAGCGGGGTCACAGATACGCAGTATTTT